The source of this TCR beta chain is a study of blood T cell repertoires in COVID-19. Measured with immunoSEQ multiplex PCR; TCRdb has only the in-frame clones, and not every one. The data hold about 59,000 clones, with 65% to 90% observed a single time. Trimming cost V 3 bases and J 2 bases, with 20 bases left between them. Germline V lookup: CDR1 LGHDT, CDR2 YNNKEL (reference sequence). This CDR3 has 17 residues. The sequenced sample was peripheral blood. The chain carries TRBV3-1 (or the pseudogene TRBV3-2) and TRBJ2-7, with a tentative D call TRBD2 (6 bases). The sequence was collected from a woman aged 80 or over with active or convalescent COVID-19. The CDR3 coding sequence is TGTGCCAGCAGCCAGGAAACTGGGACTTTCGGGACCTACGAGCAGTACTTC. Encoded protein: CASSQETGTFGTYEQYF.